This TCR beta chain came from a study of blood T cell repertoires in COVID-19. The overall study: The study drew acute and convalescent COVID-19 samples from the United States, Italy and Spain. In each case, the material was cDNA or gDNA derived from T cells, B-cell-depleted T cells, or PBMCs.

How the authors handled the data: Quantification of nucleated cells was approximated via reference gene primer amplification. Clones were sequenced by immunoSEQ multiplex PCR, and TCRdb holds only the in-frame ones, with some missing. V, J and clone size reflect that table, while D and trimming were determined from the DNA. This sample has just over 150,000 clones, with 85% found just once. The CDR3 consists of 18 residues. Germline-derived CDR1 and CDR2 are SGHTS and YDEGEE. The ends lost 4 bases at V and 3 bases at J; junction bases unmatched: 11. This receptor was obtained from a human donor with acute or convalescent COVID-19. The donor label of this sample is uncertain. The source material was peripheral blood. V is TRBV5-8 and J is TRBJ2-2; TRBD1 matches 11 bases. The CDR3 DNA is TGTGCCAGCAGCACCGGACAGGGGGCTGGGACGCACACCGGGGAGCTGTTTTTT. It is translated as CASSTGQGAGTHTGELFF.